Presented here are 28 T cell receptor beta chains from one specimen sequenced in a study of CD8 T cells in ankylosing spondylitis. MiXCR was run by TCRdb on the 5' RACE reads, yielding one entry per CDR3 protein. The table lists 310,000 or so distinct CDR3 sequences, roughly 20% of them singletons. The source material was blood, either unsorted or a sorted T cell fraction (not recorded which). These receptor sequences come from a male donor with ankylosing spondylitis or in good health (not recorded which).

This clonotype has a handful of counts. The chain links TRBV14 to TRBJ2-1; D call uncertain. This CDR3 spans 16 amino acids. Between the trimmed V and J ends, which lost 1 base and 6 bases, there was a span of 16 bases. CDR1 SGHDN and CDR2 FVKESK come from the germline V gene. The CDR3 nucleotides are TGTGCCAGCAGCCAAGGCTTTGGGTCAGTAGCCAATGAGCAGTTCTTC. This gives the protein CASSQGFGSVANEQFF.

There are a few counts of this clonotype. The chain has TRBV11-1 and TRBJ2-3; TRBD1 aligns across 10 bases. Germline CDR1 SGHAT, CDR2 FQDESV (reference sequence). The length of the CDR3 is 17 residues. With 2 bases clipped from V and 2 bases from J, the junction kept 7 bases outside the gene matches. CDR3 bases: TGTGCCAGCAGCTTACCCGGGACAGGGGACAACACAGATACGCAGTATTTT. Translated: CASSLPGTGDNTDTQYF.

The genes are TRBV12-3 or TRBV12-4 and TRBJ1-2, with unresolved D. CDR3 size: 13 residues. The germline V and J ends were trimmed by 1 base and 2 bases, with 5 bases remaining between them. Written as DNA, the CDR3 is TGTGCCAGCAGTTTAGGTCTGAACTATGGCTACACCTTC. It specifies CASSLGLNYGYTF.

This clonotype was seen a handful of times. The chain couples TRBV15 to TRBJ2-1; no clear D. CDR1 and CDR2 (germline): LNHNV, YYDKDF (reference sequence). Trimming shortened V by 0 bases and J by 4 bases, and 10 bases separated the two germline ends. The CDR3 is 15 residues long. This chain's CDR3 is CATSRDAGLYNEQFF. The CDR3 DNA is TGTGCCACCAGCAGAGATGCAGGCCTTTACAATGAGCAGTTCTTC.

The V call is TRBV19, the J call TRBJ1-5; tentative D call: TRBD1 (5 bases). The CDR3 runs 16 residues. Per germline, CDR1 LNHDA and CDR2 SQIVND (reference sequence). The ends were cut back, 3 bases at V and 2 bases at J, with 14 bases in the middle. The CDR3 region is CASSITAATGNQPQHF. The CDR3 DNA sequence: TGTGCCAGTAGTATTACGGCCGCGACAGGCAATCAGCCCCAGCATTTT.

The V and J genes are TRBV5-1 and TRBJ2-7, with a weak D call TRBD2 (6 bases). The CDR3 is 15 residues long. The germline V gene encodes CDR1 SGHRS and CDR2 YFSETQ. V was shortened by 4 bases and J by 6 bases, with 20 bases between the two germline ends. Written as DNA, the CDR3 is TGCGCCAGCAGCCGACCTGACCTCGGGAGCATCGAGCAGTACGTC. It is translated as CASSRPDLGSIEQYV.

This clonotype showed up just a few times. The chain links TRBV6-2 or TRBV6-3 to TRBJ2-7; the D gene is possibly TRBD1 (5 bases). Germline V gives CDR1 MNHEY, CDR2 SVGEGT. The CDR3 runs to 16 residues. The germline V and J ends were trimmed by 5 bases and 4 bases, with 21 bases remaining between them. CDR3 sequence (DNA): TGTGCCAGCAGTACCCAAAACGTTTGGTCAGGGTACGAGCAGTACGTC. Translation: CASSTQNVWSGYEQYV.

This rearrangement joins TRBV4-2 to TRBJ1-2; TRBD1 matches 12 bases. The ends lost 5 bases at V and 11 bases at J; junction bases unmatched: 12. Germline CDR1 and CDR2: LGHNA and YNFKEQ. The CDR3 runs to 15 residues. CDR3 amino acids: CASSFIAGTGGRYTF. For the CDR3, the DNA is TGTGCCAGCAGCTTTATAGCCGGGACAGGGGGCAGGTACACCTTC.

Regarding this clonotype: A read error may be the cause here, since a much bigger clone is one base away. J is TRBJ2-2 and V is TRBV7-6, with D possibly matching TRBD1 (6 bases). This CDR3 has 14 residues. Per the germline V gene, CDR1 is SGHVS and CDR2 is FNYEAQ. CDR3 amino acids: CASSLGQGNGALFF. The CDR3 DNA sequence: TGTGCCAGCAGCTTAGGGCAGGGGAACGGGGCGCTGTTTTTT.

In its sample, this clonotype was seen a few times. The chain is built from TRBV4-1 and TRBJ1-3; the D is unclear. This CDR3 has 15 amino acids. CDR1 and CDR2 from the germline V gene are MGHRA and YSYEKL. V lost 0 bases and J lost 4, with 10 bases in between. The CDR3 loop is CASSQDQASGNTIYF. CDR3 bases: TGCGCCAGCAGCCAAGATCAGGCGTCGGGAAACACCATATATTTT.

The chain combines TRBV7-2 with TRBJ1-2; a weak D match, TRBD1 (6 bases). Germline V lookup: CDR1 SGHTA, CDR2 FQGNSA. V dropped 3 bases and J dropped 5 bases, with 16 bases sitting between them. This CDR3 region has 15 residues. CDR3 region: CASSFRDIKRYGYTF. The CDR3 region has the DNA TGTGCCAGCAGCTTCCGGGACATTAAAAGATATGGCTACACCTTC.

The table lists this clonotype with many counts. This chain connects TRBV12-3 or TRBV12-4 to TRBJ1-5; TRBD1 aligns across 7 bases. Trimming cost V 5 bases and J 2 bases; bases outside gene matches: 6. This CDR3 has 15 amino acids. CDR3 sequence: CASSVTGAGNQPQHF. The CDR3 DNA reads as TGTGCCAGCAGTGTAACAGGGGCTGGCAATCAGCCCCAGCATTTT.

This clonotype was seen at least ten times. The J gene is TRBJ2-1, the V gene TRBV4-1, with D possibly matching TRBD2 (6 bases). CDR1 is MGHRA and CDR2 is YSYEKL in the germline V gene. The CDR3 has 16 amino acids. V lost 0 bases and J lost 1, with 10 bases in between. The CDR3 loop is CASSQDLGGSYNEQFF. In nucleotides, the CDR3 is TGCGCCAGCAGCCAAGATCTCGGGGGATCCTACAATGAGCAGTTCTTC.

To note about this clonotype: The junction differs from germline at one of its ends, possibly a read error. This CDR3 reads CASSLEGLDGGELFF. The CDR3 region has the DNA TGTGCTAGCAGCTTAGAGGGACTAGATGGCGGGGAGCTGTTTTTT. J is TRBJ2-2 and V is TRBV7-7; TRBD2 matches 8 bases. This CDR3 has 15 residues. Looked up from germline, CDR1 is SSHAT and CDR2 is FNYEAQ (reference sequence). The whole variable domain, remainder taken from reference TRBV7-7 and TRBJ2-2, is GAGVSQSPRYKVTKRGQDVTLRCDPISSHATLYWYQQALGQGPEFLTYFNYEAQPDKSGLPSDRFSAERPEGSISTLTIQRTEQRDSAMYRCASSLEGLDGGELFFGEGSRLTVL.

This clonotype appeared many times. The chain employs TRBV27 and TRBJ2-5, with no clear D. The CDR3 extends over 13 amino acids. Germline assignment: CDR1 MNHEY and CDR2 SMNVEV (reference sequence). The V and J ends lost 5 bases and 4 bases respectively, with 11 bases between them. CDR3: CASSPTAIETQYF. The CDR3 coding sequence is TGTGCCAGCAGTCCAACAGCCATAGAGACCCAGTACTTC.

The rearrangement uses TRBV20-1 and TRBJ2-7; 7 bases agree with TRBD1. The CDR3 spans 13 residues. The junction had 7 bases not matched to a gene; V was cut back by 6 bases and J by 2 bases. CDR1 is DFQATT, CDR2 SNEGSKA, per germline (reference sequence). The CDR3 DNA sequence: TGCAGTGCCACTGACAGGGTGGCCTACGAGCAGTACGTC. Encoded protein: CSATDRVAYEQYV.

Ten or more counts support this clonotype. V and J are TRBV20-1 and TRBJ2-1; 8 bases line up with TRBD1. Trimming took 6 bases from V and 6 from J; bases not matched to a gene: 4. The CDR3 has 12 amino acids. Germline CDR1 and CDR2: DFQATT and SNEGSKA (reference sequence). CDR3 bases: TGCAGTGCCCGGACAGGGATCAATGAGCAGTTCTTC. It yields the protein CSARTGINEQFF.

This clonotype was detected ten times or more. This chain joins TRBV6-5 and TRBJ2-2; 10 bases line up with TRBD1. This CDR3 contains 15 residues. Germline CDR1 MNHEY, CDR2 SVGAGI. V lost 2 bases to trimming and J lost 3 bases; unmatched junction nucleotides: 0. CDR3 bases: TGTGCCAGCAGTTACGGGACAGGGGACACCGGGGAGCTGTTTTTT. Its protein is CASSYGTGDTGELFF.

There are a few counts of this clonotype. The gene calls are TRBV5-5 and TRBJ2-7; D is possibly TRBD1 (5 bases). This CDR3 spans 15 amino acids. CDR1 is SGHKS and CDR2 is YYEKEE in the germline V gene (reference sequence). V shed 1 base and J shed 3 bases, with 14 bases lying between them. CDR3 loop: CASSLWDDRGYEQYV. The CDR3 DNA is TGTGCCAGCAGCTTGTGGGATGATAGGGGCTACGAGCAGTACGTC.

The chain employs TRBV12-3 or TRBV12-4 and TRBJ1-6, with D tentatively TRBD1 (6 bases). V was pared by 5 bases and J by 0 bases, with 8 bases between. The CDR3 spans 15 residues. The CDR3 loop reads CASSRTASYNSPLHF. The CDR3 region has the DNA TGTGCCAGCAGTAGGACAGCCTCCTATAATTCACCCCTCCACTTT.

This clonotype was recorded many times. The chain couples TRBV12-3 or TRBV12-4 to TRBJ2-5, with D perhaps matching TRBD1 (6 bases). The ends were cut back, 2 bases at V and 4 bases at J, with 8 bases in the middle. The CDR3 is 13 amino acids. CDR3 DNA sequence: TGTGCCAGCAGTTTATCAGGGGTAGAGACCCAGTACTTC. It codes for CASSLSGVETQYF.

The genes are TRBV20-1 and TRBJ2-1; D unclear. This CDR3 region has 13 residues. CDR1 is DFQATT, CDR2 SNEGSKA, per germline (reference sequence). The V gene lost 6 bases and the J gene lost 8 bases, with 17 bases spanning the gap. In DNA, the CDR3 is TGCAGTGCCTCACCCGACTTCTTCGATGAGCAGTTCTTC. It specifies CSASPDFFDEQFF.

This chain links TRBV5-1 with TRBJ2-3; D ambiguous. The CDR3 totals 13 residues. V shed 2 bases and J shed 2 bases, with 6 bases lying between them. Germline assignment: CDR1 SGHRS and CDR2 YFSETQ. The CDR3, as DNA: TGCGCCAGCAGCTTCGAGTCCACAGATACGCAGTATTTT. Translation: CASSFESTDTQYF. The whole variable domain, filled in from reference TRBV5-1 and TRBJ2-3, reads KAGVTQTPRYLIKTRGQQVTLSCSPISGHRSVSWYQQTPGQGLQFLFEYFSETQRNKGNFPGRFSGRQFSNSRSEMNVSTLELGDSALYLCASSFESTDTQYFGPGTRLTVL.

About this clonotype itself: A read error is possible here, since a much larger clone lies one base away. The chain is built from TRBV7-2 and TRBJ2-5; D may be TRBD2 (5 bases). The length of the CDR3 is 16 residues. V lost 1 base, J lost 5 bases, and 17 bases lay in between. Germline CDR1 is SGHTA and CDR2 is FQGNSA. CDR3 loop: CASSLEGVTGLETQYF. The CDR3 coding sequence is TGTGCCAGCAGCTTAGAAGGTGTAACGGGGTTGGAGACCCAGTACTTC.

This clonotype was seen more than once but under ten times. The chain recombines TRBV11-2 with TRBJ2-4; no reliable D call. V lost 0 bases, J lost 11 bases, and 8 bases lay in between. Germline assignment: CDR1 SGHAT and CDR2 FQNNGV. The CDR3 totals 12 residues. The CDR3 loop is CASSLDVGFQYF. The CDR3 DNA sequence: TGTGCCAGCAGCTTAGATGTCGGCTTTCAGTACTTC.

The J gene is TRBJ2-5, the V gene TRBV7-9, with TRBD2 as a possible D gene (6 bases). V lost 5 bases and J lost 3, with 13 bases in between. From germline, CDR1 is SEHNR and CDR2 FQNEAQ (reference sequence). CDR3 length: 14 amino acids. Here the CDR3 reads CASSGPGTEETQYF. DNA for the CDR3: TGTGCCAGCAGCGGACCCGGGACTGAAGAGACCCAGTACTTC.

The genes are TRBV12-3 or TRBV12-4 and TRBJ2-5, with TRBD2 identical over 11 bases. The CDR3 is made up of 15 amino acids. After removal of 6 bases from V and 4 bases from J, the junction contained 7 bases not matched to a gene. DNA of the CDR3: TGTGCCAGCAGCTCTACTGGGACTAGCGGAGAGACCCAGTACTTC. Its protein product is CASSSTGTSGETQYF.

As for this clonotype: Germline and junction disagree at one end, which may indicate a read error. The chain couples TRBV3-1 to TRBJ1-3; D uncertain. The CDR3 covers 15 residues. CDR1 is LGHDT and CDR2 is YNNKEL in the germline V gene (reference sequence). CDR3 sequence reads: CGSSQDQSSGNTIYF. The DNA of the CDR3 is TGTGGCAGCAGCCAGGATCAGAGCTCTGGAAACACCATATATTTT.